This T cell receptor beta chain was retrieved from a study of monozygotic twins with inflammatory bowel disease. Study results and caveats: The study found lower TCRbeta diversity (inverse Simpson) in IBD patients than in healthy co-twins.

Template switching introduced UMIs that contain a 6-nucleotide sample barcode. No DNA is given; TCRdb re-called the 5' RACE reads and lists each CDR3 protein once. Recorded for this sample: over 150,000 distinct CDR3 sequences. About this clonotype: Its target is unknown.

This CDR3 comprises 16 residues. The gene calls are TRBV12-3 or TRBV12-4 and TRBJ2-4. The sequenced sample was blood. The clonotype originates from a human donor with ulcerative colitis or Crohn's disease, or a healthy co-twin of an affected twin (not recorded which). The CDR3: CASSLPAGWLKNIQYF.